This TCR beta chain was documented in a study of T cell responses to AZD1222 COVID-19 vaccine. General study results and limits: Without day 14 samples, only post-peak T cell repertoires were studied. Spike-specific TCR depth and breadth grew after two AZD1222 doses.

Sequencing used immunoSEQ multiplex PCR; TCRdb keeps in-frame clones, though not all of them. The repertoire holds 150,000 to 200,000 clones, with roughly 94% as singletons. This clone was found once. Antigen: not known. Both about-4-week and about-12-week second-dose recipients were combined. Trimming removed 0 bases at V and 6 bases at J, with 13 bases between. The length of the CDR3 is 15 residues. The germline V gene has CDR1 SGHRS and CDR2 YFSETQ. The material sequenced was peripheral blood, taken 28 days after the second AZD1222 dose. This chain joins TRBV5-1 and TRBJ2-1, with unresolved D. The receptor was isolated from an adult who received the AZD1222 COVID-19 vaccine. DNA of the CDR3: TGCGCCAGCAGCTTGGCCCCAGGTATCGTCAATGAGCAGTTCTTC. Its protein is CASSLAPGIVNEQFF.